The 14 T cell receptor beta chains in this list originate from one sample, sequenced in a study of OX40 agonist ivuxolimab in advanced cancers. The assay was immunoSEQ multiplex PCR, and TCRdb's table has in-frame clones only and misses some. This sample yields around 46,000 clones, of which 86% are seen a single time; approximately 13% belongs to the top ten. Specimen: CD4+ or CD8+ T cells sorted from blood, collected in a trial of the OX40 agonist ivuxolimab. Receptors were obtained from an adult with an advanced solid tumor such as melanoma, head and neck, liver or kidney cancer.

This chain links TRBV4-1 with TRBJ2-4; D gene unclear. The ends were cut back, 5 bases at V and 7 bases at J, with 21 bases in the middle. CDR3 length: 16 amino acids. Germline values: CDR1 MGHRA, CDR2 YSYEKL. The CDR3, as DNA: TGCGCCAGCAGCACCCCCCGGGCGGCACAAGAGAACATTCAGTACTTC. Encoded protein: CASSTPRAAQENIQYF.

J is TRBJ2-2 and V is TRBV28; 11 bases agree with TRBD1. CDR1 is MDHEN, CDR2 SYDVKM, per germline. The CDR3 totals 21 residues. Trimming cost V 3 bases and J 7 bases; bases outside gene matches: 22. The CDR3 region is CASSLARGDRGSRGSYGELFF. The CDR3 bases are TGTGCCAGCAGTTTGGCGCGAGGGGACAGGGGGTCAAGAGGGTCGTACGGGGAGCTGTTTTTT.

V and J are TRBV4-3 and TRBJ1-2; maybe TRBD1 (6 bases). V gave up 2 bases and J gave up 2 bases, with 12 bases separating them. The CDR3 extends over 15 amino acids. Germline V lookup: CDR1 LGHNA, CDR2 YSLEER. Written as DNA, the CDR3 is TGCGCCAGCAGCCAAACCCTTACAGGGAACTATGGCTACACCTTC. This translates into CASSQTLTGNYGYTF.

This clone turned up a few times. This CDR3 is CAISEVGGRGDSYEQYF. CDR3 nucleotides: TGTGCCATCAGTGAGGTCGGGGGCAGGGGTGACTCCTACGAGCAGTACTTC. This chain uses TRBV10-3 with TRBJ2-7; D may match TRBD1 or TRBD2 (6 bases each). The V end was cut by 2 bases, the J end by 0 bases, with 17 bases between. The CDR3 contains 17 residues. Germline-derived CDR1 and CDR2 are ENHRY and SYGVKD.

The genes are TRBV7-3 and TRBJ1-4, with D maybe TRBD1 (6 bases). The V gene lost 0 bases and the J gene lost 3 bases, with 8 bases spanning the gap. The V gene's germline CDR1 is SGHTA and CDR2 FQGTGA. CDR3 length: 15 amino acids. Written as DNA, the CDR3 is TGTGCCAGCAGCTTAACGGGGGCTTCTAATGAAAAACTGTTTTTT. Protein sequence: CASSLTGASNEKLFF.

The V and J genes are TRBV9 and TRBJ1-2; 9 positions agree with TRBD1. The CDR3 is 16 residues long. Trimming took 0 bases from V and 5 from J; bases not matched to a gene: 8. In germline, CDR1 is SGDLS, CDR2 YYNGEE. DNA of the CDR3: TGTGCCAGCAGCGTAGACGGGACAGGGCTCGGATATGGCTACACCTTC. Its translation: CASSVDGTGLGYGYTF.

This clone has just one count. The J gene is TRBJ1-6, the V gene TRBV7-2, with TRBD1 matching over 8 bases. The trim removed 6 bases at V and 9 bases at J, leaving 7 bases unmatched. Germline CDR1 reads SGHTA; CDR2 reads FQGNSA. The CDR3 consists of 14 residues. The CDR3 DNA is TGTGCCAGCAGTTTTGACAGGGGAGGTTCACCCCTCCACTTT. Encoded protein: CASSFDRGGSPLHF.

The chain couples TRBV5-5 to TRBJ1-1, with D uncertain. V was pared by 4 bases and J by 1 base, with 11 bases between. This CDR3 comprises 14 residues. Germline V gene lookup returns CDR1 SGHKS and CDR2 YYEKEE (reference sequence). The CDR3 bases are TGTGCCAGCAGCCCCTCGGAGGCGAACACTGAAGCTTTCTTT. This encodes CASSPSEANTEAFF.

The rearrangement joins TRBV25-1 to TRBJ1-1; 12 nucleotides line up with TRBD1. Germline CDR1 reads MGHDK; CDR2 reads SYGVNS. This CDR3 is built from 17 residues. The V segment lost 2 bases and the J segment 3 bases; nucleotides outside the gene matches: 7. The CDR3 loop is CASSEGTGGASDTEAFF. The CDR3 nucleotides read TGTGCCAGCAGTGAAGGGACAGGGGGCGCGTCGGACACTGAAGCTTTCTTT.

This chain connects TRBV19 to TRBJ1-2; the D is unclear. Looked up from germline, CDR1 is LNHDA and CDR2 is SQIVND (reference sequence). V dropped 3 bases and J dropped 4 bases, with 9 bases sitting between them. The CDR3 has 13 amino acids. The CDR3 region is CASSIGLLYGYTF. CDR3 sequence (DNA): TGTGCCAGTAGTATTGGACTGCTCTATGGCTACACCTTC.

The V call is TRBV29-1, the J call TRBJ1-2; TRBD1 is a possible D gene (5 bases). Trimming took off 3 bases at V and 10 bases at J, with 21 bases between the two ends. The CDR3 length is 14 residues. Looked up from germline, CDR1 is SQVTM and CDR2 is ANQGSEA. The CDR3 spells CSVDMFGTRGDYTF. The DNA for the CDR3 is TGCAGCGTTGATATGTTCGGGACCCGCGGAGACTACACCTTC.

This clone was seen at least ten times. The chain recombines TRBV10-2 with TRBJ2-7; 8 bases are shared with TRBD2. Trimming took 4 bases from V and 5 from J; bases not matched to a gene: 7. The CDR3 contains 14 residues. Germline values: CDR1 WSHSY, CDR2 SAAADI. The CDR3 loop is CASSVGTSVNEQYF. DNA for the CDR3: TGCGCCAGCAGTGTCGGGACTAGTGTGAACGAGCAGTACTTC.

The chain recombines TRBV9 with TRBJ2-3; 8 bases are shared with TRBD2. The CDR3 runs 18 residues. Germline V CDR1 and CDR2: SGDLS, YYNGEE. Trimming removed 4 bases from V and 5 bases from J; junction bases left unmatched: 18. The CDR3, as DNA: TGTGCCAGCAGCCGCACGGGACTAGTGGGGGGGCCGGGAGATACGCAGTATTTT. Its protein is CASSRTGLVGGPGDTQYF.

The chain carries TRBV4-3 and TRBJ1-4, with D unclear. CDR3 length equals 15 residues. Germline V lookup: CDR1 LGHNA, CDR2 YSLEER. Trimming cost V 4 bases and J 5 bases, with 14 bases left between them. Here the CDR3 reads CASSPFRLGNEKLFF. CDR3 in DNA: TGCGCCAGCAGCCCCTTCAGGTTGGGGAATGAAAAACTGTTTTTT.